These T cell receptor beta chains were read from a single sample in a study of cytomegalovirus exposure and HLA in healthy donors. Sequencing was performed with immunoSEQ multiplex PCR; in TCRdb, only in-frame clones are kept and a portion is missing. The sample totals about 76,000 clones. The sequenced material came from PBMCs. Source of these receptors: a woman in her 40s in good health and CMV-seropositive. Both conserved end residues are part of each CDR3. A D gene is named only where the DNA matches it firmly.

j_gene: TRBJ1-2; v_gene: TRBV19; d_gene: TRBD1; CDR3nt: TGTGCCAGTACCCGGACAGGGACTTATGGCTACACCTTC; CDR3aa: CASTRTGTYGYTF
j_gene: TRBJ1-1; v_gene: TRBV5-1; d_gene: .; CDR3nt: TGCGCCAGCAGCTTCAGGCTCGGGGGGTCTGAAGCTTTCTTT; CDR3aa: CASSFRLGGSEAFF
j_gene: TRBJ1-2; v_gene: TRBV29-1; d_gene: TRBD1; CDR3nt: TGCAGCGTCCGTGCAGGGGGCGCGGGGGGCTACACCTTC; CDR3aa: CSVRAGGAGGYTF
j_gene: TRBJ1-4; v_gene: TRBV7-9; d_gene: TRBD1; CDR3nt: TGTGCCAGCAGCTCAGACAGGGGTACAACTAATGAAAAACTGTTTTTT; CDR3aa: CASSSDRGTTNEKLFF
j_gene: TRBJ1-2; v_gene: TRBV14; d_gene: .; CDR3nt: TGTGCCAGCAGCCAACTCGCACTTTATGGCTACACCTTC; CDR3aa: CASSQLALYGYTF
j_gene: TRBJ2-1; v_gene: TRBV19; d_gene: TRBD2; CDR3nt: TGTGCCAGTAGCCGCGGGACTAGCGGCGGGGATGAGCAGTTCTTC; CDR3aa: CASSRGTSGGDEQFF
j_gene: TRBJ1-6; v_gene: TRBV2; d_gene: TRBD1; CDR3nt: TGTGCCAGCAGCCGGACAGGGGGGGATTCACCCCTCCACTTT; CDR3aa: CASSRTGGDSPLHF
j_gene: TRBJ2-7; v_gene: TRBV4-3; d_gene: .; CDR3nt: TGCGCCAGCAGCCAAAAGATTGGGGGGACTCCCTCCTACGAGCAGTACTTC; CDR3aa: CASSQKIGGTPSYEQYF
j_gene: TRBJ2-1; v_gene: TRBV28; d_gene: TRBD1; CDR3nt: TGTGCCAGCAGTCTCCGGGACAGGGAGGTCAATGAGCAGTTCTTC; CDR3aa: CASSLRDREVNEQFF
j_gene: TRBJ2-5; v_gene: TRBV5-6; d_gene: .; CDR3nt: TGTGCCAGCAGCTTGGAAGGAGGCTCCTTTAAGACCCAGTACTTC; CDR3aa: CASSLEGGSFKTQYF
j_gene: TRBJ2-1; v_gene: TRBV9; d_gene: .; CDR3nt: TGTGCCAGCAGCGCGGGGACTCGGAACAATGAGCAGTTCTTC; CDR3aa: CASSAGTRNNEQFF
j_gene: TRBJ1-6; v_gene: TRBV5-8; d_gene: .; CDR3nt: TGTGCCAGCAGCTCTACAGGGATGAACAATTCACCCCTCCACTTT; CDR3aa: CASSSTGMNNSPLHF
j_gene: TRBJ2-7; v_gene: TRBV4-1; d_gene: .; CDR3nt: TGCGCCAGCAGCCTAGGTCGGGGGCAGGACAGGTCGAGGCACGAGCAGTACTTC; CDR3aa: CASSLGRGQDRSRHEQYF
j_gene: TRBJ2-5; v_gene: TRBV14; d_gene: .; CDR3nt: TGTGCCAGCAGCCAAGTTGGAGCAGGGAACCAGTACTTC; CDR3aa: CASSQVGAGNQYF
j_gene: TRBJ2-1; v_gene: TRBV19; d_gene: TRBD2; CDR3nt: TGTGCCAGTAGTTTACTAGCGGGAGTCGCAATTGAGCAGTTCTTC; CDR3aa: CASSLLAGVAIEQFF
j_gene: TRBJ1-3; v_gene: TRBV18; d_gene: .; CDR3nt: TGTGCCAGCTCACTGCTAAACGGGTTCTCTGGAAACACCATATATTTT; CDR3aa: CASSLLNGFSGNTIYF
j_gene: TRBJ2-1; v_gene: TRBV9; d_gene: TRBD1; CDR3nt: TGTGCCAGCAGCGTACAGGGGGAACACAATGAGCAGTTCTTC; CDR3aa: CASSVQGEHNEQFF
j_gene: TRBJ2-5; v_gene: TRBV19; d_gene: .; CDR3nt: TGTGCCAGTAGTATAGGGGCCAGCTACCAAGAGACCCAGTACTTC; CDR3aa: CASSIGASYQETQYF
j_gene: TRBJ2-7; v_gene: TRBV2; d_gene: .; CDR3nt: TGTGCCAGCGTCCAGGACAGAAGCTCCTACGAGCAGTACTTC; CDR3aa: CASVQDRSSYEQYF
j_gene: TRBJ1-5; v_gene: TRBV19; d_gene: .; CDR3nt: TGTGCCAGTAGTAGTTACAGCCAGAATCAGCCCCAGCATTTT; CDR3aa: CASSSYSQNQPQHF
j_gene: TRBJ2-4; v_gene: TRBV15; d_gene: .; CDR3nt: TGTGCCACCAGCAGGGAGGACCCGGGGTCGGGGAACATTCAGTACTTC; CDR3aa: CATSREDPGSGNIQYF
j_gene: TRBJ2-7; v_gene: TRBV13; d_gene: .; CDR3nt: TGTGCCAGCAGCAATAGGGGCCTCGAGCAGTACTTC; CDR3aa: CASSNRGLEQYF
j_gene: TRBJ2-1; v_gene: TRBV28; d_gene: TRBD2; CDR3nt: TGTGCCAGCAGTCGCCCTGGACTAGCGGGAAGCCGATACTCCTACAATGAGCAGTTCTTC; CDR3aa: CASSRPGLAGSRYSYNEQFF